This TCR beta chain was found in a study of blood T cell repertoires in COVID-19. As originally analysed: By means of reference gene primer amplification, nucleated cell counts were estimated. Assay used: immunoSEQ multiplex PCR; TCRdb lists only in-frame clones, some missing. The V and J calls and clone size were taken over from that table, and D and trimming were inferred from the DNA. Of some 83,000 clones listed, roughly nine tenths were seen once; the top ten hold approximately 17%. With 4 bases removed from V and 9 bases from J, the gap between germline ends came to 14 bases. The germline gives CDR1 SGHRS, CDR2 YFSETQ. The CDR3 covers 13 residues.

This TCR was sampled from a man at least 80 years old in a cohort sampled during active COVID-19. Sequencing was carried out using peripheral blood. The chain combines TRBV5-1 with TRBJ1-5; D is uncertain. The CDR3 spells CASSARAGGPQHF. CDR3 nucleotides: TGCGCCAGCAGCGCACGTGCCGGTGGGCCCCAGCATTTT. The whole variable domain, remainder taken from reference TRBV5-1 and TRBJ1-5, is KAGVTQTPRYLIKTRGQQVTLSCSPISGHRSVSWYQQTPGQGLQFLFEYFSETQRNKGNFPGRFSGRQFSNSRSEMNVSTLELGDSALYLCASSARAGGPQHFGDGTRLSIL.